This T cell receptor beta chain was identified in a study of T-cell memory formation after mild COVID-19. Study observations and caveats: Cross-reactive memory seemingly joined, as some responding clones were found in pre-infection memory.

Concerning this clonotype itself: Its antigen is as yet unknown.

The V gene lost 4 bases and the J gene lost 0 bases, with 13 bases spanning the gap. Germline lookup yields CDR1 KGHDR and CDR2 SFDVKD. This CDR3 spans 16 amino acids. Constant-segment-primed 5'RACE gave TCR alpha and TCR beta cDNA libraries with sample barcodes and UMIs. TCRdb ran MiXCR on the 5' RACE reads and lists one entry per CDR3 protein. The profile covers some 300,000 distinct CDR3 sequences, with 20% to 25% appearing a single time and around 20% taken by the ten largest. This sequence joins TRBV24-1 and TRBJ2-3; a weak D match, TRBD2 (5 bases). The TCR sequence derives from a man aged 18 to 35 who had mild COVID-19 (a few samples of this study predate the infection). Cell type and time point are not known. The specimen sequenced was PBMCs or a T cell subset sorted from them (not recorded which). Written as DNA, the CDR3 is TGTGCCACCAGTGAGATTCGACGGGGAAGCACAGATACGCAGTATTTT. Encoded protein: CATSEIRRGSTDTQYF.